This T cell receptor (beta chain) was recorded in a study of beta chain features in type 1 diabetes. Germline V gives CDR1 SGHRS, CDR2 YFSETQ. V lost 7 bases to trimming and J lost 3 bases; unmatched junction nucleotides: 10. This CDR3 contains 14 residues. For this clone: The target antigen is unknown.

Study-level points and caveats: A greater similarity of naive, central memory and Treg TCRB repertoires was seen among patients than among healthy donors. Shorter templates might be favored by PCR, and equally so in patients and in controls. The study found moderately but significantly shorter TCRB CDR3s in all four CD4+ subsets of Type 1 diabetes patients.

Blood was drawn once from each donor into heparinised tubes. The draws averaged approximately 120 mL. Since all of the isolated RNA was reverse transcribed, expressed TCRB transcripts were what got sequenced. Clones were read by immunoSEQ multiplex PCR, and TCRdb kept only the in-frame ones, dropping some. Of about 650,000 clones detected, around 12% appear once; the ten largest clones hold around 0.12%. Sample: naive CD4+ T cells from blood. V gene TRBV5-1 combines with J gene TRBJ2-7, with 7 nucleotides matching TRBD1. The receptor was isolated from a man in his thirties or forties with type 1 diabetes. CDR3 loop: CASGYRQGNYEQYF. The DNA of the CDR3 is TGCGCCAGCGGATACAGACAGGGTAACTACGAGCAGTACTTC. The full variable domain, in which reference TRBV5-1 and TRBJ2-7 provide the parts outside the CDR3, is KAGVTQTPRYLIKTRGQQVTLSCSPISGHRSVSWYQQTPGQGLQFLFEYFSETQRNKGNFPGRFSGRQFSNSRSEMNVSTLELGDSALYLCASGYRQGNYEQYFGPGTRLTVT.